The 21 T cell receptor beta chains given below trace back to one sample, sequenced in a study of cytomegalovirus exposure and HLA in healthy donors (dated by TCRdb to 2015 to 2018). Library prep was done by the immunoSEQ multiplex PCR assay. The multiplex PCR relied on a mix of 60 forward primers for TCR Vbeta segments and 13 reverse primers for TCR Jbeta segments. This is the immuneACCESS table as TCRdb keeps it, with only in-frame sequences that have V and J called. A part of the clones is gone; compared with another copy, unresolved V genes explain less than half, and the rest is unexplained. This sample comprises over 70,000 clones, approximately 65% of them detected only once. The ten largest make up around 2.3% of the sample. The sample taken for sequencing was PBMCs. The receptors shown here come from a man younger than 40 in good health and CMV-seronegative.

The table lists this clone with a few counts. The chain joins TRBV28 to TRBJ2-5; D remains ambiguous. CDR1 and CDR2 (germline): MDHEN, SYDVKM. The CDR3 runs to 13 residues. The V and J ends lost 4 bases and 2 bases respectively, with 8 bases between them. DNA for the CDR3: TGTGCCAGCAGTTATGGGCAGCAAGAGACCCAGTACTTC. It translates to CASSYGQQETQYF.

The chain recombines TRBV27 with TRBJ1-2; D ambiguous. CDR1 is MNHEY and CDR2 is SMNVEV in the germline V gene (reference sequence). V was cut by 3 bases and J by 4 bases, with 9 bases left in between. CDR3 length: 13 residues. CDR3 sequence: CASSFLGAYGYTF. The CDR3 DNA is TGTGCCAGCAGTTTCCTCGGAGCCTATGGCTACACCTTC.

The table lists this clone with a count of one. V usage is TRBV5-1 and J usage is TRBJ1-1, with a possible D match to TRBD1 (5 bases). Trimming removed 1 base at V and 7 bases at J, with 17 bases between. Per the germline V gene, CDR1 is SGHRS and CDR2 is YFSETQ. The CDR3 consists of 15 residues. This chain's CDR3 is CASSLFLGLGVEAFF. The CDR3 nucleotides read TGCGCCAGCAGCTTGTTTTTGGGCCTAGGGGTTGAAGCTTTCTTT.

This clone was found once. The gene calls are TRBV7-2 and TRBJ2-5; D is uncertain. This CDR3 spans 14 amino acids. Germline lookup yields CDR1 SGHTA and CDR2 FQGNSA. Between the trimmed V and J ends, which lost 2 bases and 1 base, there was a span of 8 bases. CDR3 region: CASSLRSGQETQYF. CDR3 coding DNA: TGTGCCAGCAGCTTAAGGTCGGGCCAAGAGACCCAGTACTTC.

The chain carries TRBV6-5 and TRBJ1-2; the match to TRBD1 covers 9 bases. In germline, CDR1 is MNHEY, CDR2 SVGAGI. CDR3 length: 15 residues. The ends lost 2 bases at V and 4 bases at J; junction bases unmatched: 5. The CDR3 coding sequence is TGTGCCAGCAGTTACCTTACAGGGGGCGGCTATGGCTACACCTTC. Translation gives CASSYLTGGGYGYTF.

This chain connects TRBV4-2 to TRBJ1-5; TRBD1 matches at 10 bases. Germline CDR1 is LGHNA and CDR2 is YNFKEQ. With V trimmed by 7 bases and J by 2 bases, 5 bases remained unmatched. This CDR3 is 15 amino acids long. The CDR3: CASNAGTGGNQPQHF. DNA of the CDR3: TGTGCCAGCAACGCAGGGACAGGGGGCAATCAGCCCCAGCATTTT.

V usage is TRBV7-2 and J usage is TRBJ1-2, with TRBD1 matching 8 bases. Germline-derived CDR1 and CDR2 are SGHTA and FQGNSA. V lost 5 bases to trimming and J lost 1 base; unmatched junction nucleotides: 9. The CDR3 loop spans 16 amino acids. The CDR3 DNA reads TGTGCCAGCAGCCCCCCTCAGGGGGCGTTTAACTATGGCTACACCTTC. It encodes CASSPPQGAFNYGYTF.

The genes are TRBV7-2 and TRBJ1-4; 9 nucleotides agree with TRBD1. With 2 bases clipped from V and 8 bases from J, the junction kept 6 bases outside the gene matches. In germline, CDR1 is SGHTA, CDR2 FQGNSA. The CDR3 contains 15 residues. CDR3 DNA sequence: TGTGCCAGCAGCTTATCGGGACAGGGTAACGAAAAACTGTTTTTT. Protein: CASSLSGQGNEKLFF.

This clone was counted a few times. As DNA, the CDR3 is TGTGCCAGCAGTACGACAGCGAACACTGAAGCTTTCTTT. It translates to CASSTTANTEAFF. The V gene is TRBV6-6, the J gene TRBJ1-1; possibly TRBD1 for D (5 bases). The CDR3 is 13 residues long. V was pared by 5 bases and J by 1 base, with 8 bases between. The germline V gene has CDR1 MNHNY and CDR2 SVGAGI (reference sequence).

Only a few counts were recorded for this clone. The chain carries TRBV27 and TRBJ1-1; D is possibly TRBD1 (5 bases). Germline CDR1 is MNHEY and CDR2 is SMNVEV (reference sequence). This CDR3 contains 15 residues. Trimming left V 2 bases short and J 3 bases short, with 13 bases between. CDR3 sequence reads: CASSLRPGFHTEAFF. The CDR3 nucleotides are TGTGCCAGCAGTTTACGGCCAGGGTTCCACACTGAAGCTTTCTTT.

The V and J genes are TRBV7-2 and TRBJ1-1; D remains unclear. The CDR3 covers 12 residues. Looked up from germline, CDR1 is SGHTA and CDR2 is FQGNSA. V gave up 5 bases and J gave up 7 bases, with 11 bases separating them. The CDR3 loop reads CASSRYPGEAFF. As DNA, the CDR3 is TGTGCCAGCAGCCGGTACCCAGGTGAAGCTTTCTTT.

This CDR3 reads CASRKTAGHTEAFF. The CDR3 DNA is TGCGCCAGCAGAAAGACAGCGGGGCACACTGAAGCTTTCTTT. The V gene is TRBV5-1, the J gene TRBJ1-1, with D possibly being TRBD1 (5 bases). This CDR3 is 14 amino acids long. The germline V gene encodes CDR1 SGHRS and CDR2 YFSETQ. V was pared by 5 bases and J by 3 bases, with 14 bases between.

In regard to this clone: This CDR3 is also generated by other DNA sequences in the sample. The chain carries TRBV6-1 and TRBJ1-1, with 9 bases fitting TRBD1. Per the germline V gene, CDR1 is MNHNS and CDR2 is SASEGT. With 6 bases clipped from V and 8 bases from J, the junction kept 4 bases outside the gene matches. The CDR3 spans 12 residues. The CDR3 loop is CASRYGTGEAFF. The CDR3 DNA follows: TGTGCCAGCAGATACGGGACAGGGGAAGCTTTCTTT.

The CDR3 sequence: CASSLMNSRGTNEAFF. In nucleotides, the CDR3 is TGTGCCAGCAGCTTAATGAACAGCAGGGGGACGAATGAAGCTTTCTTT. V is TRBV7-8 and J is TRBJ1-1; TRBD1 matches at 7 bases. V lost 2 bases, J lost 7 bases, and 13 bases stayed unmatched. From germline, CDR1 is SGHVS and CDR2 FQNEAQ. The CDR3 extends over 16 amino acids.

V usage is TRBV19 and J usage is TRBJ1-2; TRBD1 aligns across 7 bases. This CDR3 comprises 12 residues. V dropped 8 bases and J dropped 6; count of bases not matched to a gene: 6. The germline V gene encodes CDR1 LNHDA and CDR2 SQIVND (reference sequence). CDR3 residues: CASLGGADGYTF. The DNA of the CDR3 is TGTGCCAGTTTAGGGGGCGCGGATGGCTACACCTTC.

The chain employs TRBV5-1 and TRBJ2-5; 8 nucleotides line up with TRBD1. TRBJ2-7 matches the DNA end more closely, so the J call is doubtful. The CDR3 runs 15 residues. CDR1 and CDR2 from the germline V gene are SGHRS and YFSETQ. The CDR3 DNA reads TGCGCCAGCAGCTTGGATGGGACAGGATTCTACGAGCAGTACTTC. It yields the protein CASSLDGTGFYEQYF.

This rearrangement joins TRBV28 to TRBJ2-2; D is perhaps TRBD2 (5 bases). From germline, CDR1 is MDHEN and CDR2 SYDVKM. Trimming stripped 7 bases from V and 1 base from J, with 10 bases between. This CDR3 has 14 residues. CDR3 DNA sequence: TGTGCCAGCACGGCCAGCGGGAACACCGGGGAGCTGTTTTTT. The encoded protein is CASTASGNTGELFF.

The rearrangement joins TRBV14 to TRBJ1-4; 7 bases map to TRBD1. CDR3 length: 15 residues. J lost 4 bases, V lost 2 bases, and 4 bases had no gene match. CDR1 is SGHDN, CDR2 FVKESK, per germline. The CDR3, as DNA: TGTGCCAGCAGCCAAAAAGGGGGCAGTAATGAAAAACTGTTTTTT. Its protein product is CASSQKGGSNEKLFF.

In this sample, this clone turned up a few times. The J gene is TRBJ1-4, the V gene TRBV9; D may be TRBD1 (5 bases). The CDR3 covers 15 residues. CDR1 is SGDLS, CDR2 YYNGEE, per germline. V was clipped by 1 base and J by 8 bases, with 15 bases between them. The CDR3 sequence is CASSVFDSAAEKLFF. The DNA for the CDR3 is TGTGCCAGCAGCGTATTCGACAGCGCCGCCGAAAAACTGTTTTTT.

This chain links TRBV19 with TRBJ1-6, with 9 bases matching TRBD1. Germline CDR1 and CDR2: LNHDA and SQIVND (reference sequence). Unmatched junction bases numbered 8, after V lost 10 bases and J lost 1 base. The CDR3 is 16 amino acids. The CDR3 here is CATRGQGESYNSPLHF. CDR3 in DNA: TGTGCCACGCGGGGACAGGGTGAATCCTATAATTCACCCCTCCACTTT.

This chain uses TRBV28 with TRBJ2-7, with D possibly being TRBD2 (5 bases). V was shortened by 5 bases and J by 7 bases, with 6 bases between the two germline ends. Germline V gene sequence: CDR1 MDHEN, CDR2 SYDVKM. CDR3 length: 10 amino acids. The CDR3 loop reads CASSTREQYF. CDR3 DNA sequence: TGTGCCAGCAGTACTAGGGAGCAGTACTTC.